This TCR beta chain was profiled in a study of cytomegalovirus exposure and HLA in healthy donors. The primer mix had 60 Vbeta and 13 Jbeta primers. Data came from immunoSEQ multiplex PCR; TCRdb stores just in-frame clones and leaves some out. The sample holds about 140,000 clones, 75% to 80% seen once. Turning to this clone: Its antigen is unknown.

Study-wide results and limits: Later genetic work tied a missense DCLRE1C variant to beta-chain V and J trimming. Analysis performed later found over 15,000 TCR beta sequences associated with HLA alleles at 0.05 false discovery rate.

The CDR3 is 16 amino acids. This sequence originates from a male donor in good health and CMV-seronegative. Sequencing input: PBMCs. The chain links TRBV21-1 to TRBJ2-1; the table names TRBD2, a call not compared with the DNA. TRBV21-1 is classified as a pseudogene. Here the CDR3 DNA reads TGTGCCAGCAGCCGCCGGGGGGGCATATCCTACAATGAGCAGTTCTTC. Its translation is CASSRRGGISYNEQFF.